These 29 T cell receptor beta chains originate from one sample sequenced in a study of blood T cell repertoires in COVID-19. Clones were read by immunoSEQ multiplex PCR, and TCRdb kept only the in-frame ones, dropping some. The data contain 72,000 or so clones, 75% to 90% of them singletons. Material for sequencing was peripheral blood. These receptor sequences come from a woman older than 75 with active or convalescent COVID-19.

The chain carries TRBV21-1 and TRBJ2-3; the table's D call TRBD2 went unverified against the DNA. TRBV21-1 is recorded as a pseudogene. The CDR3 has 14 amino acids. Written as DNA, the CDR3 is TGTGCCAGCAGCAAAGGTTCGGGCACAGATACGCAGTATTTT. This encodes CASSKGSGTDTQYF.

The chain joins TRBV10-3 to TRBJ2-3, with a tentative D call TRBD2 (5 bases). This CDR3 has 12 amino acids. The germline V gene encodes CDR1 ENHRY and CDR2 SYGVKD. V was pared by 11 bases and J by 1 base, with 10 bases between. The CDR3 DNA is TGTGCCGCCGAGGGCGGCACAGATACGCAGTATTTT. Its protein product is CAAEGGTDTQYF.

This clone showed up just once. V is TRBV9 and J is TRBJ2-3; TRBD1 might be the D (5 bases). CDR1 is SGDLS, CDR2 YYNGEE, per germline. V gave up 3 bases and J gave up 3 bases, with 11 bases separating them. The CDR3 covers 14 residues. This chain's CDR3 is CASSAQGQTDTQYF. CDR3 DNA sequence: TGTGCCAGCAGCGCCCAGGGTCAAACAGATACGCAGTATTTT. The full variable domain, its missing parts supplied by reference TRBV9 and TRBJ2-3, is DSGVTQTPKHLITATGQRVTLRCSPRSGDLSVYWYQQSLDQGLQFLIQYYNGEERAKGNILERFSAQQFPDLHSELNLSSLELGDSALYFCASSAQGQTDTQYFGPGTRLTVL.

This chain uses TRBV5-1 with TRBJ1-2; possibly TRBD1 for D (5 bases). The CDR3 is 15 amino acids. Trimming removed 4 bases from V and 2 bases from J, with 15 bases in between. Germline CDR1 reads SGHRS; CDR2 reads YFSETQ. Here the CDR3 DNA reads TGCGCCAGCAGCACAGGCCAGGCAGGAAACTATGGCTACACCTTC. As protein: CASSTGQAGNYGYTF.

This chain joins TRBV15 and TRBJ1-3; D unresolved. Germline V CDR1 and CDR2: LNHNV, YYDKDF (reference sequence). This CDR3 region has 15 residues. V lost 2 bases, J lost 0 bases, and 8 bases lay in between. The CDR3 sequence: CATSRYSSSGNTIYF. Written as DNA, the CDR3 is TGTGCCACCAGCAGATACTCCTCCTCTGGAAACACCATATATTTT.

The rearrangement links TRBV11-2 to TRBJ1-2, with TRBD1 identical over 8 bases. V lost 3 bases to trimming and J lost 7 bases; unmatched junction nucleotides: 10. Germline assignment: CDR1 SGHAT and CDR2 FQNNGV. The CDR3 runs 15 residues. CDR3 amino acids: CASSFELTGVGGYTF. The CDR3 DNA reads TGTGCCAGCAGCTTCGAATTGACAGGGGTGGGTGGCTACACCTTC.

The chain has TRBV27 and TRBJ1-1; D is uncertain. The germline gives CDR1 MNHEY, CDR2 SMNVEV (reference sequence). The CDR3 has 8 amino acids. The CDR3 DNA sequence: TGTCGCCGAGCTGAAGCTTTCTTT. Its protein is CRRAEAFF.

This sequence joins TRBV4-1 and TRBJ1-1; 7 bases agree with TRBD1. This CDR3 contains 15 residues. From germline, CDR1 is MGHRA and CDR2 YSYEKL. Trimming cost V 3 bases and J 6 bases; bases outside gene matches: 10. The CDR3 is CASSHPTGVKPEAFF. CDR3 in DNA: TGCGCCAGCAGCCACCCTACAGGGGTAAAACCTGAAGCTTTCTTT.

J is TRBJ1-4 and V is TRBV25-1; no firm D call. The CDR3 contains 16 residues. Deletions cut 2 bases from V and 5 bases from J, with 15 bases between. Per the germline V gene, CDR1 is MGHDK and CDR2 is SYGVNS. The CDR3, as DNA: TGTGCCAGCAGTGAAGGTACGCGGCAGTGGAATGAAAAACTGTTTTTT. It yields the protein CASSEGTRQWNEKLFF.

The chain uses TRBV5-1 and TRBJ2-3; tentatively, D is TRBD1 (5 bases). Looked up from germline, CDR1 is SGHRS and CDR2 is YFSETQ. Trimming cost V 3 bases and J 0 bases, with 8 bases left between them. The CDR3 runs 14 residues. In DNA, the CDR3 is TGCGCCAGCAGCTGGGGCCCTAGCACAGATACGCAGTATTTT. This encodes CASSWGPSTDTQYF.

The rearrangement uses TRBV5-6 and TRBJ1-6; unclear D gene. CDR3 size: 13 residues. CDR1 is SGHDT and CDR2 is YYEEEE in the germline V gene. The CDR3 bases are TGTGCAAGAGAGCCCCAGGCTCCCCTGGCCCTCCACTTT. Residues: CAREPQAPLALHF.

The chain employs TRBV6-4 and TRBJ2-2, with D perhaps TRBD2 (5 bases). This CDR3 contains 17 residues. The germline V and J ends were trimmed by 5 bases and 4 bases, with 20 bases remaining between them. Germline CDR1 reads MRHNA; CDR2 reads SNTAGT. The CDR3 sequence is CASSFSTERATTGELFF. In nucleotides, the CDR3 is TGTGCCAGCAGTTTCAGCACAGAGAGGGCGACCACCGGGGAGCTGTTTTTT.

This clone was recorded once. This chain uses TRBV6-1 with TRBJ1-2; D possibly corresponds to TRBD1 (6 bases). Deletions cut 4 bases from V and 8 bases from J, with 23 bases between. Germline V gene data show CDR1 as MNHNS and CDR2 as SASEGT. There are 16 residues in the CDR3. The CDR3 DNA reads as TGTGCCAGCAGTGCCAAACTAATTAGGACAGATGGGGGCTACACCTTC. As protein: CASSAKLIRTDGGYTF.

This chain connects TRBV9 to TRBJ2-2, with a possible D match to TRBD1 (5 bases). This CDR3 has 14 amino acids. In germline, CDR1 is SGDLS, CDR2 YYNGEE. V was trimmed by 5 bases and J by 1 base, leaving 9 bases between them. CDR3 protein: CASRTGQNTGELFF. The DNA of the CDR3 is TGTGCCAGCAGGACCGGACAGAACACCGGGGAGCTGTTTTTT. Full variable domain (rest looked up from reference TRBV9 and TRBJ2-2): DSGVTQTPKHLITATGQRVTLRCSPRSGDLSVYWYQQSLDQGLQFLIQYYNGEERAKGNILERFSAQQFPDLHSELNLSSLELGDSALYFCASRTGQNTGELFFGEGSRLTVL.

The chain carries TRBV7-3 and TRBJ2-2, with TRBD1 as a possible D gene (6 bases). The V gene's germline CDR1 is SGHTA and CDR2 FQGTGA. The CDR3 sequence is 14 residues long. V shed 4 bases and J shed 5 bases, with 11 bases lying between them. The CDR3 nucleotides are TGTGCCAGCAGCTCGACCCAGGGGACCGGGGAGCTGTTTTTT. This encodes CASSSTQGTGELFF.

V usage is TRBV5-1 and J usage is TRBJ2-2; 7 positions agree with TRBD1. The CDR3 extends over 14 amino acids. V dropped 5 bases and J dropped 2; count of bases not matched to a gene: 3. CDR1 and CDR2 (germline): SGHRS, YFSETQ. CDR3 sequence reads: CASSGQANTGELFF. In DNA, the CDR3 is TGCGCCAGCAGTGGACAGGCAAACACCGGGGAGCTGTTTTTT.

This clone has more than one count but fewer than ten. The chain combines TRBV5-1 with TRBJ1-4; perhaps TRBD1 as D (6 bases). Germline V gives CDR1 SGHRS, CDR2 YFSETQ. V lost 4 bases and J 0 bases, leaving 10 bases between the germline ends. The CDR3 length is 15 residues. The CDR3 sequence is CASSPQGSTNEKLFF. In DNA form, the CDR3 reads TGCGCCAGCAGCCCCCAGGGGTCAACTAATGAAAAACTGTTTTTT.

This clone was found once. The gene calls are TRBV28 and TRBJ1-4; 9 nucleotides line up with TRBD1. Germline CDR1 and CDR2: MDHEN and SYDVKM. The V segment lost 6 bases and the J segment 6 bases; nucleotides outside the gene matches: 8. This CDR3 region has 15 residues. The CDR3 loop is CASRPQGAGHEKLFF. The CDR3 nucleotides read TGTGCCAGCAGACCACAGGGGGCTGGGCATGAAAAACTGTTTTTT.

This clone was seen only a few times. The V gene is TRBV7-9, the J gene TRBJ1-1, with D possibly being TRBD1 (6 bases). With 6 bases removed from V and 1 base from J, the gap between germline ends came to 12 bases. CDR3 length: 14 residues. Per germline, CDR1 SEHNR and CDR2 FQNEAQ (reference sequence). DNA for the CDR3: TGTGCCAGCAGACCCCGGACAGCGAACACTGAAGCTTTCTTT. It encodes CASRPRTANTEAFF.

The chain couples TRBV20-1 to TRBJ1-6, with 8 bases fitting TRBD1. This CDR3 spans 14 amino acids. The germline CDR1 and CDR2 sequences are DFQATT and SNEGSKA (reference sequence). The V gene end was trimmed by 3 bases and the J gene end by 7 bases; junction bases not matched to a gene: 5. In nucleotides, the CDR3 is TGCAGTGCTAGTCGCGGACAGGGAAATTCACCCCTCCACTTT. Its protein is CSASRGQGNSPLHF.

The rearrangement uses TRBV7-2 and TRBJ1-1; the D gene is possibly TRBD1 (6 bases). Germline CDR1 reads SGHTA; CDR2 reads FQGNSA. The length of the CDR3 is 14 residues. The V end was cut by 7 bases, the J end by 4 bases, with 16 bases between. DNA for the CDR3: TGTGCCAGCACCCGGATCCGGGGGGCCACTGAAGCTTTCTTT. This gives the protein CASTRIRGATEAFF.

The rearrangement uses TRBV25-1 and TRBJ1-5; 9 bases are shared with TRBD1. The CDR3 has 14 residues. With V trimmed by 3 bases and J by 5 bases, 2 bases remained unmatched. Germline V gene sequence: CDR1 MGHDK, CDR2 SYGVNS. Here the CDR3 DNA reads TGTGCCAGCAGTGACGGACAGGGGTATCAGCCCCAGCATTTT. It translates to CASSDGQGYQPQHF.

DNA for the CDR3: TGCAGCTCGAAGGGGGTAACTAATGAAAAACTGTTTTTT. It yields the protein CSSKGVTNEKLFF. The chain is built from TRBV29-1 and TRBJ1-4, with D maybe TRBD1 (6 bases). The V gene's germline CDR1 is SQVTM and CDR2 ANQGSEA. The CDR3 length is 13 residues. With 8 bases removed from V and 1 base from J, the gap between germline ends came to 11 bases.

The CDR3 nucleotides read TGTGCCAGCAGCTCACGGCGGGGTGCCACAGATACGCAGTATTTT. Translated: CASSSRRGATDTQYF. The rearrangement links TRBV3-1 (or the pseudogene TRBV3-2) to TRBJ2-3; weak D call: TRBD2 (6 bases). With 5 bases removed from V and 2 bases from J, the gap between germline ends came to 14 bases. CDR1 and CDR2 from the germline V gene are LGHDT and YNNKEL (reference sequence). The CDR3 is 15 residues long.

The V call is TRBV9, the J call TRBJ2-3; 11 nucleotides align to TRBD2. Losses at the gene ends were 4 bases for V and 5 bases for J; bases not matched to a gene: 9. The CDR3 consists of 16 residues. Germline assignment: CDR1 SGDLS and CDR2 YYNGEE. This chain's CDR3 is CASSPIAGGLVDTQYF. In DNA, the CDR3 is TGTGCCAGCAGCCCCATAGCGGGGGGGCTGGTAGATACGCAGTATTTT.

This chain joins TRBV3-1 (or the pseudogene TRBV3-2) and TRBJ1-1; D remains ambiguous. This CDR3 has 14 amino acids. Per germline, CDR1 LGHDT and CDR2 YNNKEL (reference sequence). V was shortened by 0 bases and J by 3 bases, with 8 bases between the two germline ends. This CDR3 reads CASSQDTEDTEAFF. The CDR3 region has the DNA TGTGCCAGCAGCCAAGATACGGAGGACACTGAAGCTTTCTTT.

V gene TRBV27 combines with J gene TRBJ2-3, with D possibly TRBD2 on 7 matching bases. V was trimmed by 10 bases and J by 5 bases, leaving 19 bases between them. The CDR3 has 14 residues. Germline CDR1 and CDR2: MNHEY and SMNVEV (reference sequence). CDR3 DNA: TGTGCCACCTCGGGGGGCAGCGATCTAGATACGCAGTATTTT. Encoded protein: CATSGGSDLDTQYF.

The genes are TRBV3-1 (or the pseudogene TRBV3-2) and TRBJ1-5; D remains unclear. The CDR3 has 14 amino acids. CDR1 and CDR2 from the germline V gene are LGHDT and YNNKEL (reference sequence). V lost 1 base to trimming and J lost 7 bases, with 11 bases between them. DNA for the CDR3: TGTGCCAGCAGCCAAGCAGAAGGGAGGCAGCCCCAGCATTTT. It is translated as CASSQAEGRQPQHF.

This clone was observed at least ten times. This chain joins TRBV7-9 and TRBJ1-2, with TRBD1 as a possible D gene (6 bases). The CDR3 runs 15 residues. CDR1 is SEHNR, CDR2 FQNEAQ, per germline (reference sequence). V lost 2 bases and J 3 bases, leaving 13 bases between the germline ends. CDR3 DNA sequence: TGTGCCAGCAGCTTACGCGACAGGACTTACTATGGCTACACCTTC. This sequence encodes CASSLRDRTYYGYTF.